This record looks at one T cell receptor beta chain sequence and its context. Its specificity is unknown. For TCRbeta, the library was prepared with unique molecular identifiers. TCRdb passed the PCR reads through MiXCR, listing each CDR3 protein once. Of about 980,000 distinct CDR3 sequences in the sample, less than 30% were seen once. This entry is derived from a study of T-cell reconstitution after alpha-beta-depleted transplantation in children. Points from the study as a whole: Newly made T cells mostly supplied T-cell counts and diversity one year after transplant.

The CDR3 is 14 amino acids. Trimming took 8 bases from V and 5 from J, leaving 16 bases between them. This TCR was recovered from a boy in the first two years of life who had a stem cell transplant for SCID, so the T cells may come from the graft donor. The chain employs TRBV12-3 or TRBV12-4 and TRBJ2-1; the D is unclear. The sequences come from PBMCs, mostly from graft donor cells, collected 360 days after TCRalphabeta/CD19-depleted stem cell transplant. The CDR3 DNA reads TGTGCCAGCCACACTTCAACCGGGCACAATGAGCAGTTCTTC. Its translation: CASHTSTGHNEQFF.